This is a list of T cell receptor beta chains from one sample in a study of blood T cell repertoires in COVID-19. Measured with immunoSEQ multiplex PCR; TCRdb has only the in-frame clones, and not every one. This repertoire shows around 97,000 clones, about 90% found once; its top ten account for about 3%. Sequencing used peripheral blood. All receptors derive from a human donor in a cohort sampled during active COVID-19. The conserved cysteine and the conserved F or W are not part of the CDR3 here.

v_gene,CDR3aa
TRBV6-5,ASRFRDSMNTEAF
TRBV2,ASSEAKLAKTGELF
TRBV7-2,ASSLNRLQETQY
TRBV5-6,ASRGWGRKEQY
TRBV30,AWLSSTVYGYT
TRBV4-1,ASTPGGSGNTIY
TRBV7-3,ASSLGGIENTEAF
TRBV5-6,ASSLGRSYEQY
TRBV11-2,ASGWTGPTGELF
TRBV10-1,ASRAKTGINGYT
TRBV7-9,ASSPGQGYIQY
TRBV5-1,ASSSTGLNQPQH
TRBV6-6,ASSPGQGSSSNQPQH
TRBV5-1,ASSYARDATNYGYT
TRBV19,ASSNRPGRSGNTIY
TRBV12-2,ASRLGDSLYGYT
TRBV6-5,ASSQRGAHYEQY
TRBV7-7,ASSPLGVARTDTQY
TRBV6-5,ASSYSGHGIYGYT
TRBV28,ASTVAGHSYEQY
TRBV28,ASSVPRGEKLF
TRBV6-4,ASRRTSGNYNEQF
TRBV10-2,ASSDRGARNTEAF
TRBV11-2,ASSLVGQVYEQY
TRBV5-1,ASSLGGVNTEAF
TRBV18,ASSPAGGTEAF
TRBV29-1,SVTFLTGGNQPQH
TRBV6-5,ASITGAISYNEQF
TRBV29-1,SEPRTGGPPEAGELF
TRBV10-1,ASTRGGGRKTQY
TRBV6-5,ASSRGGNYGYT
TRBV2,ASIDKPTGELF
TRBV2,ATFVEDYT
TRBV10-3,AISESPGGAAGEQY
TRBV30,AWSRWGGRASETQY
TRBV6-1,ASSAGGLGDTQY
TRBV19,ASSTSRLADEQF
TRBV5-4,ASSLELAGAYEQY
TRBV19,ASTPHDGGNQPQH
TRBV10-1,ASSESTRYPYEQY
TRBV11-2,ASSLGLAGVTGELF
TRBV29-1,SVEDLKDPSSGANVLT
TRBV7-9,ASSPASDRGH
TRBV11-2,ASSLVGRDEAF
TRBV24-1,ATSGPPGHSLEQY